The 20 T cell receptor beta chains listed next were all sequenced from one sample in a study of cytomegalovirus exposure and HLA in healthy donors. Researchers ran the PCR with 60 Vbeta and 13 Jbeta primers. Sequencing was performed with immunoSEQ multiplex PCR; in TCRdb, only in-frame clones are kept and a portion is missing. The table has about 190,000 clones, roughly 80% seen once. The sample consisted of PBMCs. These receptors all stem from a woman aged 25 to 45 in good health and CMV-seropositive.

The chain recombines TRBV6-1 with TRBJ1-5; 8 nucleotides align to TRBD1. The V segment lost 2 bases and the J segment 4 bases; nucleotides outside the gene matches: 10. The germline V gene has CDR1 MNHNS and CDR2 SASEGT. The CDR3 consists of 17 residues. Here the CDR3 DNA reads TGTGCCAGCAGTGAACACCCCCGACAGGGGAGAAATCAGCCCCAGCATTTT. It specifies CASSEHPRQGRNQPQHF.

The rearrangement joins TRBV18 to TRBJ2-2; D might be TRBD2 (6 bases). This CDR3 contains 15 residues. Germline lookup yields CDR1 KGHSH and CDR2 LQKENI. The V end lost 4 bases, the J end lost 1 base, and 10 bases lay between the germline ends. CDR3 protein: CASSLPGLNTGELFF. CDR3 nucleotide sequence: TGTGCCAGCTCACTGCCGGGACTGAACACCGGGGAGCTGTTTTTT.

The CDR3 coding sequence is TGTGCCACCCCAGCGGGAGCAAGGACCGGGGAGCTGTTTTTT. Protein product: CATPAGARTGELFF. The V gene is TRBV30, the J gene TRBJ2-2; TRBD2 aligns across 8 bases. V dropped 8 bases and J dropped 5; count of bases not matched to a gene: 10. Germline CDR1 reads GTSNPN; CDR2 reads SVGIG (reference sequence). CDR3 length: 14 amino acids.

The J gene is TRBJ2-1, the V gene TRBV15, with 7 bases matching TRBD1. Trimming cost V 0 bases and J 8 bases; bases outside gene matches: 4. The CDR3 is made up of 14 amino acids. Germline V gene lookup returns CDR1 LNHNV and CDR2 YYDKDF (reference sequence). CDR3 sequence reads: CATSRDPRGHEQFF. Written as DNA, the CDR3 is TGTGCCACCAGCAGAGATCCTAGGGGGCATGAGCAGTTCTTC.

J is TRBJ1-5 and V is TRBV6-6; D is perhaps TRBD1 (5 bases). CDR3 length equals 15 residues. The germline V gene encodes CDR1 MNHNY and CDR2 SVGAGI (reference sequence). V lost 1 base and J 2 bases, leaving 9 bases between the germline ends. For the CDR3, the DNA is TGTGCCAGCAGTTACTTCAGGGAAGGCAATCAGCCCCAGCATTTT. This translates into CASSYFREGNQPQHF.

The rearrangement uses TRBV7-3 and TRBJ2-1; D is possibly TRBD2 (5 bases). Trimming took 5 bases from V and 4 from J, leaving 15 bases between them. Looked up from germline, CDR1 is SGHTA and CDR2 is FQGTGA. The CDR3 is 15 residues long. The CDR3 DNA reads TGTGCCAGCAGCCTCCGGGCGGGCCCATACAATGAGCAGTTCTTC. It codes for CASSLRAGPYNEQFF.

This clone has just a few counts. The chain carries TRBV7-3 and TRBJ1-2, with 11 bases that match TRBD1. J was trimmed by 10 bases and V by 5 bases; bases with no gene match: 6. Germline CDR1 reads SGHTA; CDR2 reads FQGTGA. The length of the CDR3 is 13 residues. The CDR3 bases are TGTGCCAGCAGCCCCGGGACAGGGGGGGACTACACCTTC. Translated, it gives CASSPGTGGDYTF.

The chain carries TRBV6-5 and TRBJ2-5; 7 bases map to TRBD1. With V trimmed by 2 bases and J by 11 bases, 11 bases remained unmatched. CDR3 length equals 14 residues. Germline V lookup: CDR1 MNHEY, CDR2 SVGAGI. The CDR3 DNA is TGTGCCAGCAGTTACGACAGGGTCCGGAGAGAGCAGTACTTC. Translating it yields CASSYDRVRREQYF.

The rearrangement uses TRBV5-1 and TRBJ1-4; 8 bases agree with TRBD1. This CDR3 region has 15 residues. CDR1 and CDR2 (germline): SGHRS, YFSETQ. V shed 4 bases and J 4 bases; nucleotides not matched to a gene: 6. This CDR3 reads CASSPGGQDNEKLFF. CDR3 in DNA: TGCGCCAGCAGCCCCGGGGGACAGGATAATGAAAAACTGTTTTTT.

This clone was recorded only once. The V and J genes are TRBV7-3 and TRBJ1-1; 7 bases are shared with TRBD1. The CDR3 extends over 13 amino acids. Germline loops: CDR1 SGHTA, CDR2 FQGTGA. V trimming: 3 bases; J trimming: 4 bases; junction bases outside the gene matches: 2. The CDR3 here is CASSFQGGTEAFF. The CDR3 DNA sequence: TGTGCCAGCAGCTTCCAGGGGGGCACTGAAGCTTTCTTT. Drawing the rest from reference TRBV7-3 and TRBJ1-1, the complete variable domain is GAGVSQTPSNKVTEKGKYVELRCDPISGHTALYWYRQSLGQGPEFLIYFQGTGAADDSGLPNDRFFAVRPEGSVSTLKIQRTERGDSAVYLCASSFQGGTEAFFGQGTRLTVV.

This chain uses TRBV4-2 with TRBJ2-4; 7 positions agree with TRBD1. The CDR3 totals 15 residues. J lost 8 bases, V lost 3 bases, and 10 bases had no gene match. CDR1 and CDR2 (germline): LGHNA, YNFKEQ. CDR3 sequence (DNA): TGTGCCAGCAGCCAGAATACAGGGGTCGTTGACATTCAGTACTTC. Translation: CASSQNTGVVDIQYF.

The chain employs TRBV6-1 and TRBJ2-7; 9 bases agree with TRBD1. The CDR3 runs to 13 residues. CDR1 and CDR2 from the germline V gene are MNHNS and SASEGT. The J segment lost 6 bases and the V segment lost 8 bases, leaving 8 bases of the junction unmatched. The chain's CDR3 is CASFGQGWSEQYF. The DNA for the CDR3 is TGTGCCAGCTTCGGACAGGGGTGGTCCGAGCAGTACTTC.

The V gene is TRBV5-1, the J gene TRBJ1-4; tentative D call: TRBD1 (6 bases). Deletions cut 2 bases from V and 6 bases from J, with 14 bases between. The CDR3 length is 15 residues. Germline assignment: CDR1 SGHRS and CDR2 YFSETQ. The CDR3 spells CASSFSGGSDEKLFF. CDR3 DNA sequence: TGCGCCAGCAGCTTCAGTGGGGGCTCCGATGAAAAACTGTTTTTT. Filled out from reference TRBV5-1 and TRBJ1-4, the complete variable domain reads KAGVTQTPRYLIKTRGQQVTLSCSPISGHRSVSWYQQTPGQGLQFLFEYFSETQRNKGNFPGRFSGRQFSNSRSEMNVSTLELGDSALYLCASSFSGGSDEKLFFGSGTQLSVL.

The V and J genes are TRBV5-4 and TRBJ2-6, with D tentatively TRBD2 (5 bases). V was clipped by 4 bases and J by 0 bases, with 11 bases between them. This CDR3 comprises 16 residues. Looked up from germline, CDR1 is SGHNT and CDR2 is YYREEE (reference sequence). The CDR3 here is CASSRDLDSGANVLTF. As DNA, the CDR3 is TGTGCCAGCAGCCGGGATCTTGACTCTGGGGCCAACGTCCTGACTTTC.

This chain joins TRBV5-1 and TRBJ1-6; D possibly corresponds to TRBD1 (6 bases). The ends were cut back, 3 bases at V and 10 bases at J, with 23 bases in the middle. This CDR3 comprises 17 residues. Germline V gives CDR1 SGHRS, CDR2 YFSETQ. The CDR3 is CASSSNHYTGLDSPLHF. The CDR3 region has the DNA TGCGCCAGCAGCTCGAACCATTATACAGGGCTAGACTCACCCCTCCACTTT.

This clone was found once. V usage is TRBV5-1 and J usage is TRBJ2-7; TRBD2 matches 11 bases. Unmatched junction bases numbered 12, after V lost 4 bases and J lost 0 bases. Germline V CDR1 and CDR2: SGHRS, YFSETQ. CDR3 size: 18 residues. The CDR3 DNA follows: TGCGCCAGCAGCCAAATAGCGGGAGGGTCAATTTACTCCTACGAGCAGTACTTC. It codes for CASSQIAGGSIYSYEQYF.

This chain uses TRBV7-6 with TRBJ1-2; D possibly corresponds to TRBD1 (5 bases). V lost 5 bases, J lost 8 bases, and 12 bases lay in between. Germline CDR1 is SGHVS and CDR2 is FNYEAQ. CDR3 length: 12 residues. The CDR3 DNA follows: TGTGCCAGCAGCCCGGGGGGGAACGGCTACACCTTC. Translating gives CASSPGGNGYTF.

This chain's CDR3 is CSARGGGKAFF. Here the CDR3 DNA reads TGCAGTGCTAGAGGGGGGGGAAAAGCTTTCTTT. This chain links TRBV20-1 with TRBJ1-1, with D possibly TRBD1 on 5 matching bases. Germline CDR1 is DFQATT and CDR2 is SNEGSKA (reference sequence). This CDR3 comprises 11 residues. V gave up 1 base and J gave up 9 bases, with 9 bases separating them.

J is TRBJ2-2 and V is TRBV6-6; the D gene is possibly TRBD1 (6 bases). Looked up from germline, CDR1 is MNHNY and CDR2 is SVGAGI (reference sequence). V was shortened by 2 bases and J by 0 bases, with 10 bases between the two germline ends. CDR3 length: 16 residues. The CDR3 nucleotides are TGTGCCAGCAGTTACGGACAGTACGCGAACACCGGGGAGCTGTTTTTT. Its protein is CASSYGQYANTGELFF.

The CDR3 DNA follows: TGTGCCTGGAGTGCGACCACGGGACAGGTCGTGGGAAACACCATATATTTT. This codes for CAWSATTGQVVGNTIYF. J is TRBJ1-3 and V is TRBV30; 8 positions agree with TRBD1. The germline V gene encodes CDR1 GTSNPN and CDR2 SVGIG (reference sequence). This CDR3 contains 17 residues. Trimming at V came to 1 base and at J to 4 bases, leaving 12 bases not matched to a gene.